Following are 32 T cell receptor beta chains from one sample sequenced in a study of T cell responses to AZD1222 COVID-19 vaccine. Some clones are missing from TCRdb's copy, which holds only in-frame ones; the method was immunoSEQ multiplex PCR. The sample lists 250,000 to 300,000 clones; 90% to 95% were seen once. This specimen consisted of peripheral blood, obtained 28 days after the second AZD1222 dose. These receptors were collected from an adult who received the AZD1222 COVID-19 vaccine.

This chain uses TRBV6-5 with TRBJ1-1; D ambiguous. The CDR3 covers 12 residues. CDR1 and CDR2 from the germline V gene are MNHEY and SVGAGI. The V gene lost 5 bases and the J gene lost 2 bases, with 6 bases spanning the gap. This CDR3 is CASSPPNTEAFF. The DNA for the CDR3 is TGTGCCAGCAGTCCACCAAACACTGAAGCTTTCTTT.

The chain carries TRBV10-1 and TRBJ2-7, with 10 positions matching TRBD1. V lost 7 bases, J lost 10 bases, and 4 bases stayed unmatched. This CDR3 has 11 amino acids. Germline V gives CDR1 WNHNN, CDR2 SYGVQD (reference sequence). This chain's CDR3 is CASNGTGEQYF. CDR3 bases: TGCGCCAGCAACGGGACAGGGGAACAGTACTTC.

V usage is TRBV6-1 and J usage is TRBJ1-2; a weak D match, TRBD1 (5 bases). The CDR3 has 14 amino acids. The V and J ends lost 1 base and 5 bases respectively, with 11 bases between them. Germline V gene lookup returns CDR1 MNHNS and CDR2 SASEGT. CDR3 amino acids: CASSEGGFGYGYTF. CDR3 nucleotide sequence: TGTGCCAGCAGTGAAGGGGGGTTTGGGTATGGCTACACCTTC.

CDR3 in amino acids: CASSYREANTEAFF. CDR3 DNA: TGTGCCAGCAGTTACAGGGAGGCGAACACTGAAGCTTTCTTT. This chain uses TRBV6-5 with TRBJ1-1, with D uncertain. The germline V and J ends were trimmed by 2 bases and 1 base, with 8 bases remaining between them. CDR3 length: 14 amino acids. Germline CDR1 reads MNHEY; CDR2 reads SVGAGI.

This rearrangement joins TRBV4-1 to TRBJ2-5; D may match TRBD1 or TRBD2 (5 bases each). CDR1 is MGHRA, CDR2 YSYEKL, per germline. The V end was cut by 6 bases, the J end by 0 bases, with 5 bases between. The CDR3 runs to 12 residues. The CDR3 reads CASRGDQETQYF. The CDR3 DNA reads TGCGCCAGCAGGGGGGACCAAGAGACCCAGTACTTC.

In DNA form, the CDR3 reads TGTGCCAGCGGAAGCGGCGGGGGTATGGGGACCTACGAGCAGTACTTC. It yields the protein CASGSGGGMGTYEQYF. J is TRBJ2-7 and V is TRBV3-1 (or the pseudogene TRBV3-2); TRBD2 matches 7 bases. The V segment lost 8 bases and the J segment 2 bases; nucleotides outside the gene matches: 15. CDR3 length equals 16 residues. Germline assignment: CDR1 LGHDT and CDR2 YNNKEL (reference sequence).

The chain joins TRBV10-3 to TRBJ1-5; 7 positions match TRBD1. The V gene end was trimmed by 4 bases and the J gene end by 6 bases; junction bases not matched to a gene: 3. This CDR3 region has 13 residues. Germline V CDR1 and CDR2: ENHRY, SYGVKD. The CDR3 DNA follows: TGTGCCATCAGTGGACAGGGATCTCAGCCCCAGCATTTT. Translating it yields CAISGQGSQPQHF.

The chain has TRBV28 and TRBJ1-6, with D possibly being TRBD1 (5 bases). V dropped 4 bases and J dropped 6 bases, with 13 bases sitting between them. This CDR3 region has 15 residues. Germline V gene lookup returns CDR1 MDHEN and CDR2 SYDVKM. The CDR3 DNA sequence: TGTGCCAGCAGTTCGGCAGGGCGTAGTAATTCACCCCTCCACTTT. Its translation is CASSSAGRSNSPLHF.

The chain is built from TRBV5-1 and TRBJ2-1, with unresolved D. The V and J ends lost 0 bases and 6 bases respectively, with 7 bases between them. The CDR3 runs 13 residues. CDR1 and CDR2 (germline): SGHRS, YFSETQ. This chain's CDR3 is CASSLGSINEQFF. CDR3 sequence (DNA): TGCGCCAGCAGCTTGGGCTCAATCAATGAGCAGTTCTTC.

The chain uses TRBV18 and TRBJ1-1; D is possibly TRBD1 (5 bases). The V end was cut by 0 bases, the J end by 5 bases, with 13 bases between. Germline V gene sequence: CDR1 KGHSH, CDR2 LQKENI. The CDR3 is 15 residues long. The CDR3 region has the DNA TGTGCCAGCTCACCACCGTCATCGGGGCTGACTGAAGCTTTCTTT. Translated: CASSPPSSGLTEAFF.

The rearrangement uses TRBV30 and TRBJ1-5; 7 nucleotides align to TRBD1. V shed 4 bases, J shed 6 bases, and the junction held 12 bases outside the gene matches. CDR1 and CDR2 (germline): GTSNPN, SVGIG (reference sequence). This CDR3 has 15 amino acids. The CDR3 DNA follows: TGTGCCTGGAACCGACCAGACAGGGAAGGTCAGCCCCAGCATTTT. This translates into CAWNRPDREGQPQHF. Complete variable domain (other parts from reference TRBV30 and TRBJ1-5): SQTIHQWPATLVQPVGSPLSLECTVEGTSNPNLYWYRQAAGRGLQLLFYSVGIGQISSEVPQNLSASRPQDRQFILSSKKLLLSDSGFYLCAWNRPDREGQPQHFGDGTRLSIL.

This rearrangement joins TRBV6-5 to TRBJ2-7; 7 bases line up with TRBD1. Germline V lookup: CDR1 MNHEY, CDR2 SVGAGI. Unmatched junction bases numbered 5, after V lost 6 bases and J lost 0 bases. The CDR3 length is 14 residues. The CDR3 sequence: CASRETGISYEQYF. DNA of the CDR3: TGTGCCAGCAGAGAGACAGGGATCTCCTACGAGCAGTACTTC.

The chain is built from TRBV9 and TRBJ1-4; D perhaps matches TRBD1 (6 bases). The CDR3 has 14 residues. V lost 0 bases to trimming and J lost 5 bases, with 8 bases between them. Germline-derived CDR1 and CDR2 are SGDLS and YYNGEE. The CDR3 loop is CASSVETGNEKLFF. The CDR3 nucleotides are TGTGCCAGCAGCGTAGAAACAGGGAATGAAAAACTGTTTTTT.

In regard to this clone: The sample carries other DNA sequences with the same CDR3. The chain links TRBV28 to TRBJ1-5; D gene unclear. The CDR3 length is 12 residues. Germline-derived CDR1 and CDR2 are MDHEN and SYDVKM. V was pared by 3 bases and J by 3 bases, with 3 bases between. In DNA form, the CDR3 reads TGTGCCAGCAGTTTCCCCAATCAGCCCCAGCATTTT. Translation: CASSFPNQPQHF. The variable domain in full, completed from reference TRBV28 and TRBJ1-5, reads DVKVTQSSRYLVKRTGEKVFLECVQDMDHENMFWYRQDPGLGLRLIYFSYDVKMKEKGDIPEGYSVSREKKERFSLILESASTNQTSMYLCASSFPNQPQHFGDGTRLSIL.

The V call is TRBV11-2, the J call TRBJ1-5, with D unclear. In germline, CDR1 is SGHAT, CDR2 FQNNGV. Trimming pared 2 bases from V and 0 bases from J, leaving 8 bases between. The CDR3 runs to 15 residues. The CDR3 protein is CASSLTSNSNQPQHF. Here the CDR3 DNA reads TGTGCCAGCAGCTTAACGAGTAATAGCAATCAGCCCCAGCATTTT.

This clone was counted a few times. The chain is built from TRBV29-1 and TRBJ1-1; D gene ambiguous. Germline V lookup: CDR1 SQVTM, CDR2 ANQGSEA. Trimming took off 4 bases at V and 1 base at J, with 4 bases between the two ends. The CDR3 has 11 amino acids. The CDR3 loop reads CSVGANTEAFF. In DNA form, the CDR3 reads TGCAGCGTTGGAGCGAACACTGAAGCTTTCTTT.

The chain combines TRBV27 with TRBJ2-7; 9 bases align to TRBD1. The CDR3 covers 14 residues. The germline gives CDR1 MNHEY, CDR2 SMNVEV (reference sequence). The trim removed 4 bases at V and 3 bases at J, leaving 4 bases unmatched. The CDR3 sequence: CASSSGTGLYEQYF. CDR3 bases: TGTGCCAGCAGTTCTGGGACAGGGCTCTACGAGCAGTACTTC.

The V gene is TRBV6-5, the J gene TRBJ2-5, with D maybe TRBD2 (6 bases). This CDR3 is 15 amino acids long. Trimming removed 6 bases from V and 5 bases from J, with 19 bases in between. CDR1 is MNHEY, CDR2 SVGAGI, per germline. CDR3 DNA sequence: TGTGCCAGCAGAACGACTAGTTTAATACTCGAGACCCAGTACTTC. This translates into CASRTTSLILETQYF.

Turning to this clone: The same CDR3 also results from other DNA sequences found in this sample. The V and J genes are TRBV7-2 and TRBJ2-2; TRBD1 agrees at 7 bases. V trimming: 5 bases; J trimming: 4 bases; junction bases outside the gene matches: 7. Per the germline V gene, CDR1 is SGHTA and CDR2 is FQGNSA. The CDR3 runs to 15 residues. The CDR3 here is CASSPRQGGTGELFF. The CDR3 DNA reads as TGTGCCAGCAGCCCCCGACAGGGCGGCACCGGGGAGCTGTTTTTT.

The chain joins TRBV7-9 to TRBJ2-2; tentative D call: TRBD2 (7 bases). The CDR3 spans 14 residues. Germline V gene data show CDR1 as SEHNR and CDR2 as FQNEAQ (reference sequence). V lost 5 bases and J 7 bases, leaving 14 bases between the germline ends. CDR3 loop: CASSPLGGHGELFF. CDR3 nucleotides: TGTGCCAGCAGCCCCCTGGGGGGGCACGGGGAGCTGTTTTTT.

This clone has more than one count but fewer than ten. The V call is TRBV7-2, the J call TRBJ2-1; D possibly uses TRBD1 or TRBD2 (5 bases each). This CDR3 has 13 residues. The V end was cut by 2 bases, the J end by 12 bases, with 14 bases between. CDR1 and CDR2 (germline): SGHTA, FQGNSA. CDR3 coding DNA: TGTGCCAGCAGCTTATGGGACGAGAAGGGGCAGTTCTTC. Translation gives CASSLWDEKGQFF.

The V call is TRBV12-3 or TRBV12-4, the J call TRBJ1-2; 7 nucleotides match TRBD1. This CDR3 is built from 13 residues. V lost 6 bases to trimming and J lost 2 bases; unmatched junction nucleotides: 3. The DNA for the CDR3 is TGTGCCAGCAGGTCGACAGGGAACTATGGCTACACCTTC. Encoded protein: CASRSTGNYGYTF.

This clone was seen just once. The chain employs TRBV10-3 and TRBJ1-1, with TRBD1 matching over 7 bases. The germline V gene has CDR1 ENHRY and CDR2 SYGVKD. Trimming took 7 bases from V and 1 from J; bases not matched to a gene: 3. The CDR3 has 13 residues. CDR3 in amino acids: CAITRTGNTEAFF. CDR3 coding DNA: TGTGCCATCACCCGGACAGGGAACACTGAAGCTTTCTTT.

The chain joins TRBV6-1 to TRBJ2-1; D uncertain. The germline V and J ends were trimmed by 2 bases and 6 bases, with 11 bases remaining between them. Germline V gene data show CDR1 as MNHNS and CDR2 as SASEGT. The CDR3 length is 14 residues. The CDR3 bases are TGTGCCAGCAGTGAATGGCAGGAATTCAATGAGCAGTTCTTC. Protein product: CASSEWQEFNEQFF.

V gene TRBV5-1 combines with J gene TRBJ1-2, with 7 bases identical to TRBD1. The CDR3 sequence is 14 residues long. Germline V CDR1 and CDR2: SGHRS, YFSETQ. V gave up 4 bases and J gave up 8 bases; unmatched junction bases: 11. CDR3: CASSPPDRSWGYTF. CDR3 nucleotides: TGCGCCAGCAGCCCACCGGACAGGTCGTGGGGCTACACCTTC.

DNA for the CDR3: TGTGCCAGCGGGGTAGACTCTGGGGCCAACGTCCTGACTTTC. Translating gives CASGVDSGANVLTF. This sequence joins TRBV2 and TRBJ2-6; D ambiguous. The CDR3 totals 14 residues. The germline V gene encodes CDR1 SNHLY and CDR2 FYNNEI. The V end lost 8 bases, the J end lost 0 bases, and 8 bases lay between the germline ends.

The chain couples TRBV5-5 to TRBJ2-7; tentative D call: TRBD1 (6 bases). CDR3 length: 15 residues. The V gene's germline CDR1 is SGHKS and CDR2 YYEKEE (reference sequence). Between the trimmed V and J ends, which lost 4 bases and 0 bases, there was a span of 14 bases. The chain's CDR3 is CASSLQGPNSYEQYF. As DNA, the CDR3 is TGTGCCAGCAGCCTACAGGGCCCCAACTCCTACGAGCAGTACTTC.

This clone was counted once. The chain employs TRBV7-2 and TRBJ2-5; TRBD2 agrees at 8 bases. V dropped 5 bases and J dropped 4; count of bases not matched to a gene: 6. The CDR3 covers 14 residues. Germline loops: CDR1 SGHTA, CDR2 FQGNSA. The CDR3 nucleotides read TGTGCCAGCAGCCTTAGCGGGAAGGGAGAGACCCAGTACTTC. Amino acid sequence: CASSLSGKGETQYF.

The V call is TRBV5-1, the J call TRBJ1-5, with 7 bases matching TRBD1. The length of the CDR3 is 14 residues. The germline gives CDR1 SGHRS, CDR2 YFSETQ. J gave up 5 bases and V 0 bases, and 2 bases lay outside the gene matches. The CDR3, as DNA: TGCGCCAGCAGCTTGGGACAGGGTTATCAGCCCCAGCATTTT. Translation gives CASSLGQGYQPQHF.

The chain has TRBV7-8 and TRBJ1-5, with TRBD1 matching 7 bases. Germline assignment: CDR1 SGHVS and CDR2 FQNEAQ. J was trimmed by 1 base and V by 5 bases; bases with no gene match: 11. The CDR3 runs 17 residues. The CDR3 protein is CASSQNDRAKSNQPQHF. CDR3 nucleotide sequence: TGTGCCAGCAGCCAAAACGACAGGGCCAAAAGCAATCAGCCCCAGCATTTT.

This clone appeared a single time. J is TRBJ2-2 and V is TRBV24-1; tentative D call: TRBD1 (5 bases). The CDR3 sequence is 14 residues long. From germline, CDR1 is KGHDR and CDR2 SFDVKD. Trimming pared 3 bases from V and 9 bases from J, leaving 13 bases between. The CDR3 spells CATSDPTGSRELFF. CDR3 DNA sequence: TGTGCCACCAGTGATCCTACAGGTTCCCGGGAGCTGTTTTTT.

The gene calls are TRBV28 and TRBJ2-7; TRBD1 is a possible D gene (6 bases). CDR3 length: 15 amino acids. Germline V gives CDR1 MDHEN, CDR2 SYDVKM. Trimming left V 6 bases short and J 0 bases short, with 15 bases between. The CDR3 bases are TGTGCCAGCAGAGCGAGGGGGATGAGCTCCTACGAGCAGTACTTC. Translating it yields CASRARGMSSYEQYF.